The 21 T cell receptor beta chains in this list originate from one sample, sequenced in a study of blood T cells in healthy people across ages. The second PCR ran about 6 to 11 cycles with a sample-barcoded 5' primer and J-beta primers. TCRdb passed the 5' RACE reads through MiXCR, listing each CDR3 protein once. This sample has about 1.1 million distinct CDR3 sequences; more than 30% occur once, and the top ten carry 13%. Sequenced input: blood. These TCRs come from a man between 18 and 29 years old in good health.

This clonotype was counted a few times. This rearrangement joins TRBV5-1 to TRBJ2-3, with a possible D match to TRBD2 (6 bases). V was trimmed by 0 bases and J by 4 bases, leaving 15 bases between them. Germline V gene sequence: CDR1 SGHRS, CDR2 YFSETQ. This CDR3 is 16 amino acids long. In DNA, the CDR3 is TGCGCCAGCAGCTTGGGCGGGACTCCCCAGGCAGATACGCAGTATTTT. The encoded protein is CASSLGGTPQADTQYF.

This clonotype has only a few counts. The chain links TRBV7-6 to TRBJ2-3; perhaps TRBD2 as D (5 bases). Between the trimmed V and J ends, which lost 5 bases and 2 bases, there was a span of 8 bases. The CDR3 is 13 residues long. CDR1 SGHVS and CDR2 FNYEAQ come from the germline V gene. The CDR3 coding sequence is TGTGCCAGCAGCACTAGGCCCACAGATACGCAGTATTTT. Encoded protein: CASSTRPTDTQYF.

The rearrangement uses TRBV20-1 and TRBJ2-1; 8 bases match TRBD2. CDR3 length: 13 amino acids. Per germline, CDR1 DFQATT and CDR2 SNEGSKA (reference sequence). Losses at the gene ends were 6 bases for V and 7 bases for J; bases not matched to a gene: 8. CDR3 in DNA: TGCAGTGCCCTGGCTACTAGCGGTAATGAGCAGTTCTTC. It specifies CSALATSGNEQFF.

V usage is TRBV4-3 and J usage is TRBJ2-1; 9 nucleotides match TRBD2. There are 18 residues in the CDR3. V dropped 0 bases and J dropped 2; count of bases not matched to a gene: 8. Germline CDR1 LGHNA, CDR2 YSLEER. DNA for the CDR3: TGCGCCAGCAGCCAAGAGAGTGGGGCTAGCGGGGCCTACAATGAGCAGTTCTTC. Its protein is CASSQESGASGAYNEQFF.

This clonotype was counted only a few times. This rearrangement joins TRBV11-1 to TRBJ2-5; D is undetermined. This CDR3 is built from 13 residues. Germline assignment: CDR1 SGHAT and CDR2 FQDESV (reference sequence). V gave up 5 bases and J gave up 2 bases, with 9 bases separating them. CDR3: CASSLHSQETQYF. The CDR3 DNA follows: TGTGCCAGCAGCCTCCACTCACAAGAGACCCAGTACTTC.

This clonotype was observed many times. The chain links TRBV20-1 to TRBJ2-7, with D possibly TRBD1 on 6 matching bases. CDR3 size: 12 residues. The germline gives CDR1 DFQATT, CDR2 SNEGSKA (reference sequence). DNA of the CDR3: TGCAGCTGGGCCAGGGACACCTACGAGCAGTACTTC. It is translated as CSWARDTYEQYF.

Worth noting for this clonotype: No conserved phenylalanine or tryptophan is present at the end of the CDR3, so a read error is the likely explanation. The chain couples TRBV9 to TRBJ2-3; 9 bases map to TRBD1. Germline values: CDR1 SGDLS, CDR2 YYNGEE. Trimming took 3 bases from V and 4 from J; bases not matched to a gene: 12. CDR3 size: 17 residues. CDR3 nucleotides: TGTGCCAGCAGCGCAGTTACCGGGACAGGGCGGTCAGATACGCAGTATTCT. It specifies CASSAVTGTGRSDTQYS.

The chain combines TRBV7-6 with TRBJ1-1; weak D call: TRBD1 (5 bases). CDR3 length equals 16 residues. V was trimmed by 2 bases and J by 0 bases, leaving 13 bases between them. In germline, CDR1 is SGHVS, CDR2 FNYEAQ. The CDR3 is CASSLPQGDLNTEAFF. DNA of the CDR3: TGTGCCAGCAGCTTACCCCAGGGCGATCTGAACACTGAAGCTTTCTTT. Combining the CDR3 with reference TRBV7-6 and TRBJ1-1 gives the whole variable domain GAGVSQSPRYKVTKRGQDVALRCDPISGHVSLYWYRQALGQGPEFLTYFNYEAQQDKSGLPNDRFSAERPEGSISTLTIQRTEQRDSAMYRCASSLPQGDLNTEAFFGQGTRLTVV.

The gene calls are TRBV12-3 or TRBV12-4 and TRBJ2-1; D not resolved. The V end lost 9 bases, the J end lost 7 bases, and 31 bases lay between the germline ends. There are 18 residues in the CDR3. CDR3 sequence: CASAYQFDLRDRANEQFF. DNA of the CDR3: TGTGCCAGTGCCTATCAGTTTGATCTCAGAGATCGCGCAAATGAGCAGTTCTTC.

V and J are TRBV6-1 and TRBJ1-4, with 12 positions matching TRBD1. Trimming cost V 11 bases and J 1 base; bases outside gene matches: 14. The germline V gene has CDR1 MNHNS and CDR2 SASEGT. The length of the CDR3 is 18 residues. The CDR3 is CAGTLRWDRGRTNEKLFF. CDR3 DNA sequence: TGTGCCGGCACCCTAAGGTGGGACAGGGGGCGAACTAATGAAAAACTGTTTTTT.

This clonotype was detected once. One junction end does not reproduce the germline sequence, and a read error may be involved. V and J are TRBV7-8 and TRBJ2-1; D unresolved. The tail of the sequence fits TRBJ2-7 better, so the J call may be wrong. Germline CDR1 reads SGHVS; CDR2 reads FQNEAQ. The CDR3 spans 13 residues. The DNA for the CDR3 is TGTGCCAGCAGCTTAGGGGCAAACTACGGGCAGTACTTC. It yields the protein CASSLGANYGQYF.

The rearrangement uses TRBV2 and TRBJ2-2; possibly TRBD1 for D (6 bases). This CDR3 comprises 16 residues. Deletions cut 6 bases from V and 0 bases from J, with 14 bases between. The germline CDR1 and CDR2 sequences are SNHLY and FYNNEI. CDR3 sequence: CASRDRQVSNTGELFF. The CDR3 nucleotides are TGTGCCAGCAGAGATCGACAGGTTTCGAACACCGGGGAGCTGTTTTTT. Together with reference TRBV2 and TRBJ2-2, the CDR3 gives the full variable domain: EPEVTQTPSHQVTQMGQEVILRCVPISNHLYFYWYRQILGQKVEFLVSFYNNEISEKSEIFDDQFSVERPDGSNFTLKIRSTKLEDSAMYFCASRDRQVSNTGELFFGEGSRLTVL.

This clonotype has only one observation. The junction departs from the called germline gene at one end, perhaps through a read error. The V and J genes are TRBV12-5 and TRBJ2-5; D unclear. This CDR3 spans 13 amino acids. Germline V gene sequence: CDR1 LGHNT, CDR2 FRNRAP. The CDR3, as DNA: TGTGCTAGTGGTTTCTTTGCGGAAGAGACCCGGTACTTC. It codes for CASGFFAEETRYF.

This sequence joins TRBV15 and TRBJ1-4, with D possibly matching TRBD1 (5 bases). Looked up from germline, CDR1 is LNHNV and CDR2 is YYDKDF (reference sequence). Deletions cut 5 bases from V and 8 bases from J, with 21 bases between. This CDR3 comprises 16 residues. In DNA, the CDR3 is TGTGCCACCAGCGATTCCCTACAGGAGTGGCGAGAAAAACTGTTTTTT. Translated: CATSDSLQEWREKLFF.

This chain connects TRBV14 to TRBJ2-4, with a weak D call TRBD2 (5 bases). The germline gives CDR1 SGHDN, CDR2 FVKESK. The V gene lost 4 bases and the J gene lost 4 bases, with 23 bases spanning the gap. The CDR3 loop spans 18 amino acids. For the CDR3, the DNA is TGTGCCAGCAGCCTCGGGCCAGGCCCTGGACTTTCGAAAAACATTCAGTACTTC. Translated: CASSLGPGPGLSKNIQYF. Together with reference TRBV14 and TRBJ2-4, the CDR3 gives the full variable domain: EAGVTQFPSHSVIEKGQTVTLRCDPISGHDNLYWYRRVMGKEIKFLLHFVKESKQDESGMPNNRFLAERTGGTYSTLKVQPAELEDSGVYFCASSLGPGPGLSKNIQYFGAGTRLSVL.

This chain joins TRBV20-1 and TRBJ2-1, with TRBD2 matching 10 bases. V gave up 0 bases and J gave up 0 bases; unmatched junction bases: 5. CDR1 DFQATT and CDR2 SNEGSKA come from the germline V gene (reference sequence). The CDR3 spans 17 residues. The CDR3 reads CSARDLASGSSYNEQFF. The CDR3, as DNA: TGCAGTGCTAGAGATCTGGCTAGCGGGAGCTCCTACAATGAGCAGTTCTTC.

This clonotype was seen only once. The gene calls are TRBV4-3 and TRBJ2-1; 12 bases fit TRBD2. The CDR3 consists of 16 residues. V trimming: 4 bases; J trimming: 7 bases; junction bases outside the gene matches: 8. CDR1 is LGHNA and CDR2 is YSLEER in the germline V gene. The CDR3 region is CASSPYLAGGQNEQFF. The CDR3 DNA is TGCGCCAGCAGCCCTTACCTAGCGGGGGGGCAGAATGAGCAGTTCTTC.

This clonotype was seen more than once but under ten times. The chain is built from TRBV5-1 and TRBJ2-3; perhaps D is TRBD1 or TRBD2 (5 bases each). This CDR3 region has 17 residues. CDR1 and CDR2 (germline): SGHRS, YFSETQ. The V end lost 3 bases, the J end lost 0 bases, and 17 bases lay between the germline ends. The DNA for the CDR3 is TGCGCCAGCAGCTCCTGGCGTGGGACGGCTAGCACAGATACGCAGTATTTT. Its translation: CASSSWRGTASTDTQYF.

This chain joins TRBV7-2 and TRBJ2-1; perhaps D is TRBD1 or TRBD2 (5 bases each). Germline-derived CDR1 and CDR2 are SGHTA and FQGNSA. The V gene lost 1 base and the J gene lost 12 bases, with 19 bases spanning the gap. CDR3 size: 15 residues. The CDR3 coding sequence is TGTACCAGCAGCTTAGGAGGTTACAGCCGGGACGTGCAGTTCTTC. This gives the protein CTSSLGGYSRDVQFF.

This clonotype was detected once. The DNA of the CDR3 is TGTGCCAGCAGCATAAAGGACGGGAACACTGAAGCTTTCTTT. This translates into CASSIKDGNTEAFF. The gene calls are TRBV7-9 and TRBJ1-1; no clear D gene. The V end lost 5 bases, the J end lost 1 base, and 11 bases lay between the germline ends. The CDR3 spans 14 residues. Germline V gene lookup returns CDR1 SEHNR and CDR2 FQNEAQ (reference sequence).

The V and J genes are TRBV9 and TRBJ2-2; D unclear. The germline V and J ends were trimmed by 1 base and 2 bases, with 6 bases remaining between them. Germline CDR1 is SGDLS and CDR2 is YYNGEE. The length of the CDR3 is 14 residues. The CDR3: CASSVIDNTGELFF. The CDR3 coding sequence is TGTGCCAGCAGCGTAATTGACAACACCGGGGAGCTGTTTTTT.